The table lists the clone carrying this T cell receptor (beta chain) with a few counts. The V end was cut by 3 bases, the J end by 6 bases, with 14 bases between. The CDR3 has 14 residues. From germline, CDR1 is KGHSH and CDR2 LQKENI. The sample is drawn from a study of blood T cell repertoires in COVID-19. The assay was immunoSEQ multiplex PCR, and TCRdb's table has in-frame clones only and misses some. The sample includes around 240,000 clones, 80% to 90% of them seen just once. Input material: PBMCs or T cells enriched from blood (not recorded which). The origin of this receptor is a man aged 45-65 years who had been exposed to COVID-19. The rearrangement joins TRBV18 to TRBJ1-2; D is ambiguous. CDR3 in DNA: TGTGCCAGCTCACCGATTTTAAGCCCCGATGGCTACACCTTC. Translating it yields CASSPILSPDGYTF.